This TCR beta chain was sequenced for a study of shared clonotypes between healthy human individuals. In the study overall: Per donor, CD8 memory used one plate, CD8 naive used two, CD4 memory used three and CD4 naive used three. Study outcomes and limitations: Collection of samples was limited to blood; tissue repertoires likely differ. Clonotypes that were shared across a handful of donors made up roughly 5.2% of naive CD4 clonotypes.

Assay: immunoSEQ multiplex PCR; the TCRdb copy retains only in-frame clones and omits some. The table lists about 2.2 million clones, about 93% of them singletons, with over 1.5% in the top ten. As defined, naive CD8 cells were CD45RO-negative and positively selected for CCR7, with terminally differentiated effector memory CD45RA+ cells excluded. The CDR3 spans 16 residues. CDR1 is LGHNA and CDR2 is YSLEER in the germline V gene. Trimming pared 2 bases from V and 4 bases from J, leaving 14 bases between. Notes on this clone: Its antigen is as yet unknown.

The origin of this receptor is a man aged 18 to 29 in good health. Some clones in this sample may be carry-over from other donors' samples. The rearrangement uses TRBV4-3 and TRBJ1-4; the D gene is possibly TRBD1 (5 bases). The sample comprised naive CD8+ T cells from PBMCs. CDR3 nucleotide sequence: TGCGCCAGCAGCCAACGGTACTCAGGGCTTAATGAAAAACTGTTTTTT. Protein product: CASSQRYSGLNEKLFF.